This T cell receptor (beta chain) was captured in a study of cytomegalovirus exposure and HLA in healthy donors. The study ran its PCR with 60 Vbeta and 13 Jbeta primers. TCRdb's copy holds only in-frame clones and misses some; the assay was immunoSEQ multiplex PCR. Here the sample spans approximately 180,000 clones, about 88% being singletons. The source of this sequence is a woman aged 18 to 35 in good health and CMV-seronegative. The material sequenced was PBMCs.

The CDR3 region has the DNA TGCGCCAGCAGTGAAGCAGGCCTTTCATCCTACGAGCAGTACTTC. Residues: CASSEAGLSSYEQYF. The J gene is TRBJ2-7, the V gene TRBV10-1; D not resolved. From germline, CDR1 is WNHNN and CDR2 SYGVQD (reference sequence). Trimming removed 3 bases at V and 1 base at J, with 13 bases between. The CDR3 is made up of 15 amino acids.